Detailed here is one TCR beta chain. Its target is not known. V was cut by 2 bases and J by 1 base, with 18 bases left in between. Germline V CDR1 and CDR2: MNHEY, SVGEGT. This CDR3 has 18 amino acids. These data are taken from a study of post-analysis software for immune sequencing data. General study results and limits: Patients used four to six TRBV segments, including TRBV5-6, TRBV5-1 and TRBV20-1, more often than controls. Strong same-batch co-clustering of samples appeared with F measure clustering.

Unique molecular identifiers had been added to the TCR beta cDNA libraries. TCRdb reanalysed the PCR reads using MiXCR and keeps one entry per CDR3 protein. The repertoire consists of 430,000 or so distinct CDR3 sequences, with approximately 39% occurring once and the leading ten covering roughly 8.2%. This rearrangement joins TRBV6-2 or TRBV6-3 to TRBJ2-1; weak D call: TRBD2 (5 bases). Sequencing was done on a sample of blood. The source is a girl aged 2 to 9 with multiple sclerosis. CDR3 sequence (DNA): TGTGCCAGCAGTTACCCTGGGGTGCGAGCGGTATCCTACAATGAGCAGTTCTTC. Residues: CASSYPGVRAVSYNEQFF.